This TCR beta chain was found in a study of CD8 T cell repertoires and HIV-1 epitope variants. Study at large: Separate wells received one of Twenty-five Gag or Nef variant peptides.

Using immunoSEQ multiplex PCR, the repertoire was profiled, and TCRdb retains in-frame clones only, with some absent. The sample lists over 90,000 clones, roughly 80% seen once, with more than 25% in the top ten. Sequenced input: uncultured baseline CD8+ T cells from peripheral blood mononuclear cells (PBMCs). The TCR was taken from a male donor with HIV.

This CDR3 is CASTTRLAGAQRETQYF. CDR3 DNA sequence: TGTGCCAGCACCACAAGACTAGCGGGGGCTCAGAGGGAGACCCAGTACTTC. The V gene is TRBV25-1, the J gene TRBJ2-5, with 12 bases aligning to TRBD2. Germline V gene data show CDR1 as MGHDK and CDR2 as SYGVNS. Trimming cost V 7 bases and J 5 bases; bases outside gene matches: 14. This CDR3 comprises 17 residues.